A selection of T cell receptor beta chains follows, all from one sample in a study of T cell repertoires in cytomegalovirus infection. For these TCRs, the target antigens are not known. TCRdb used MiXCR to reprocess the reads, holding one entry per CDR3 protein. The sample includes some 500,000 distinct CDR3 sequences, roughly a third of them seen just once. The specimen comprised cultured PBMCs, sampled from culture after CMV antigen stimulation. The receptors stem from a human donor in good health (CMV status not recorded). Some clones in this sample may be carry-over from other donors' samples. Both conserved end residues are part of each CDR3. A D gene is named only where the DNA matches it firmly. A clone size is listed for some rows: how often the clone was seen (once, few, many), or a class if it is expanded.

j_call d_call clone_size v_call cdr3_nt cdr3_aa
TRBJ2-5 NA NA TRBV5-6 TGTGCCAGCAGCTTGGAGGTCAATAAGGAGACCCAGTACTTC CASSLEVNKETQYF
TRBJ2-2 NA NA TRBV4-1 TGCGCCAGCAGCCAACGTGAGCGGACAAACACCGGGGAGCTGTTTTTT CASSQRERTNTGELFF
TRBJ2-5 TRBD2 NA TRBV5-1 TGCGCCAGCAGCTTTCGAGCGGGGGGCCAAGAGACCCAGTACTTC CASSFRAGGQETQYF
TRBJ2-7 NA NA TRBV6-6 TGTGCCAGCACACCCAAGAGCGAGCAGTACTTC CASTPKSEQYF
TRBJ2-7 TRBD1 NA TRBV3-1 TGTGCCAGCAGCCAAGGGGGACAGGGGATTCAGCAGTACTTC CASSQGGQGIQQYF
TRBJ2-1 NA NA TRBV6-5 TGTGCCAGCAGTGAATCCGGGGGCGGACGTGAGCAGTTCTTC CASSESGGGREQFF
TRBJ2-5 TRBD2 few TRBV6-6 TGTGCCAGCAGGGGGACTAGCGGGAGTTGGGAGACCCAGTACTTC CASRGTSGSWETQYF
TRBJ2-5 NA few TRBV20-1 TGCAGTGCTAGAGAAGTGACAGGCGGGGAGACCCAGTACTTC CSAREVTGGETQYF
TRBJ1-2 TRBD1 many TRBV7-2 TGTGCCAGCAGCCCTGGACAGGGAACCTATGGCTACACCTTC CASSPGQGTYGYTF
TRBJ1-1 NA NA TRBV28 TGTGCCAGCCGCGCCTCCTCCGAGGAAGCTTTCTTT CASRASSEEAFF
TRBJ2-3 TRBD2 few TRBV20-1 TGCAGTGCTAGAAGCGGGAGTGTGACAGATACGCAGTATTTT CSARSGSVTDTQYF
TRBJ2-7 NA NA TRBV20-1 TGCAGTGCTAGCGTGACTTCTAACGAGCAGTACTTC CSASVTSNEQYF
TRBJ1-2 NA NA TRBV3-1 TGTGCCAGCAGCCACGGCAGTAACTATGGCTACACCTTC CASSHGSNYGYTF
TRBJ2-1 TRBD2 few TRBV12-3/TRBV12-4 TGTGCCAGCAGTTTAACGACTCTATTAGCGGGATTCTCCTACAATGAGCAGTTCTTC CASSLTTLLAGFSYNEQFF
TRBJ2-1 TRBD2 few TRBV19 TGTGCCAGTAGTATAGGTCTAGCGGTATACAATGAGCAGTTCTTC CASSIGLAVYNEQFF
TRBJ2-3 TRBD2 many TRBV12-3/TRBV12-4 TGTGCCAGCAGTTCGAGCGGGAGGGCCCCGTATTTT CASSSSGRAPYF
TRBJ2-1 TRBD2 NA TRBV7-2 TGTGCCAGCAGAATACTAGCGGGAGCGGCCCCTCGTTCAGAGCAGTTCTTC CASRILAGAAPRSEQFF
TRBJ2-5 TRBD2 NA TRBV7-2 TGTGCCAGCATCCCTATAGCGGGAGGGAGGGGAGAGACCCAGTACTTC CASIPIAGGRGETQYF
TRBJ2-1 NA NA TRBV27 TGTGCCAGCAGACGCCAACCCTCGGAGGATGAGCAGTTCTTC CASRRQPSEDEQFF
TRBJ2-1 TRBD2 NA TRBV7-4 TGTGCCAGCAGCTTCCTAGCGGGGAATGAGCAGTTCTTC CASSFLAGNEQFF
TRBJ2-7 TRBD1 NA TRBV7-9 TGTGCCAGCAGCTCCCGGACAGGGCTAGATTACGAGCAGTACTTC CASSSRTGLDYEQYF
TRBJ2-1 NA NA TRBV20-1 TGCAGTGCCTCATTTTCGGGGAGGGGGGCGAGGAATGAGCAGTTCTTC CSASFSGRGARNEQFF
TRBJ2-5 NA NA TRBV12-3/TRBV12-4 TGTGCCAGCAGTTTGGCACGGCGGGAAACCCAGTACTTC CASSLARRETQYF
TRBJ1-6 NA NA TRBV4-1 TGCGCCAGCAGCCAGGCTTTGACTGCAGGGTATTCACCCCTCCACTTT CASSQALTAGYSPLHF
TRBJ1-2 NA many TRBV7-8 TGTGCCAGCAGCTTTCCAGGTGCCTATGGCTACACCTTC CASSFPGAYGYTF
TRBJ2-1 NA NA TRBV7-2 TGTGCCAGCAGCGCACGCTACCAGCTCCCCCGGTTTTTCTTC CASSARYQLPRFFF
TRBJ2-7 NA NA TRBV7-2 TGTGCCAGCAGCTTCGGGACCGCCCAAGTGGGCGAGCAGTACTTC CASSFGTAQVGEQYF
TRBJ1-4 TRBD1 NA TRBV19 TGTGCCAGTAGTCTCCGACTGGGACAGAATGAAAAACTGTTTTTT CASSLRLGQNEKLFF
TRBJ2-6 TRBD2 NA TRBV6-2/TRBV6-3 TGTGCCAGCAGTTACGGGATTAGCGGGGACTCTGGGGCCAACGTCCTGACTTTC CASSYGISGDSGANVLTF
TRBJ2-2 TRBD2 NA TRBV11-2 TGTGCCAGCAGCCCCCACCGCTTGAGCGGGAGTGCCGGGGAGCTGTTTTTT CASSPHRLSGSAGELFF
TRBJ2-7 NA few TRBV20-1 TGCAGTGTTCCGACGGGGCTGCTTCCCTACGAGCAGTACTTC CSVPTGLLPYEQYF
TRBJ2-3 TRBD2 few TRBV7-3 TGTGCCAGCAATCTGGGCGGGAGGTTCGGAGATACGCAGTATTTT CASNLGGRFGDTQYF
TRBJ2-4 NA NA TRBV28 TGTGCCAGCAGTTTGGGGGGGCAGAGAAACATTCAGTACTTC CASSLGGQRNIQYF
TRBJ2-1 TRBD1 NA TRBV20-1 TGCAGTGCTAGAGGTGACAGGGGATACAATGAGCAGTTCTTC CSARGDRGYNEQFF
TRBJ2-3 TRBD2 many TRBV7-8 TGTGCCAGCAGCTATACCAAGCGGGCTAGCGGCACATTGTGGACTGAAGATACGCAGTATTTT CASSYTKRASGTLWTEDTQYF
TRBJ1-1 TRBD1 NA TRBV27 TGTGCCAGCAGTTTAATGGCAGGGGGACGGGCTTTCTTT CASSLMAGGRAFF
TRBJ2-3 TRBD2 NA TRBV20-1 TGCAGTGCTAGTAGCGGGAGGTCCCCAGATACGCAGTATTTT CSASSGRSPDTQYF
TRBJ2-1 TRBD2 NA TRBV5-5 TGTGCCAGCAGCGCGGTGGTAGCGGGAGACAATGAGCAGTTCTTC CASSAVVAGDNEQFF
TRBJ2-1 NA few TRBV12-3/TRBV12-4 TGTGCCAGCAGTTTTGAGGGGTCCAATGAGCAGTTCTTC CASSFEGSNEQFF
TRBJ2-1 TRBD2 few TRBV2 TGTGCCAGCATCCGACGCGGGAGACTCGGTGAGCAGTTCTTC CASIRRGRLGEQFF
TRBJ2-3 TRBD2 NA TRBV7-2 TGTGCCAGCAGCCGCTCCGGGACTAGCGGGAGCACAGATACGCAGTATTTT CASSRSGTSGSTDTQYF
TRBJ2-3 NA NA TRBV5-5 TGTGCCAGCAGCTTGCCGGCAGAAAGAAGCACAGATACGCAGTATTTT CASSLPAERSTDTQYF
TRBJ2-2 TRBD2 few TRBV7-2 TGTGCCAGCAGCTCTTCTAGCGGGAGCTCCGGGGAGCTGTTTTTT CASSSSSGSSGELFF
TRBJ2-7 TRBD1 many TRBV7-9 TGTGCCAGCAGCCCACCTCCGGGACAGGGGGCTCACGAGCAGTACTTC CASSPPPGQGAHEQYF
TRBJ2-7 TRBD2 medium-sized TRBV7-2 TGTGCCAGCAGCTTTAGCGGGATAAGCTCCTACGAGCAGTACTTC CASSFSGISSYEQYF
TRBJ2-6 TRBD2 NA TRBV29-1 TGCAGCGTTGGGGGACTAGCGGGTTCTGGGGCCAACGTCCTGACTTTC CSVGGLAGSGANVLTF
TRBJ1-2 NA few TRBV9 TGTGCCAGCAGCGGACACAGGGACGATGGCTACACCTTC CASSGHRDDGYTF
TRBJ2-5 NA many TRBV7-8 TGTGCCAGCAGGTCTCGGGTCTCGTGGGAGACCCAGTACTTC CASRSRVSWETQYF
TRBJ1-5 NA few TRBV6-1 TGTGCCAGCTGCAGGACGAGTCAGCCCCAGCATTTT CASCRTSQPQHF
TRBJ2-1 TRBD1 NA TRBV7-7 TGTGCCAGCAGCCCCTCCCGACAGGGCGCCTACAATGAGCAGTTCTTC CASSPSRQGAYNEQFF
TRBJ1-2 NA NA TRBV12-3/TRBV12-4 TGTGCCAGCAGTTTAAATGGGGCCGGCTACACCTTC CASSLNGAGYTF
TRBJ1-2 TRBD1 NA TRBV20-1 TGCAGTGCTAGTCCGGACAGGACCTATGGCTACACCTTC CSASPDRTYGYTF
TRBJ2-7 NA few TRBV28 TGTGCCAGCAGTTCAGGTGCCTCAGGAGACAGACAACTTGGCGAGCAGTACTTC CASSSGASGDRQLGEQYF